This T cell receptor (beta chain) was captured in a study of shared clonotypes between healthy human individuals. Clones were read by immunoSEQ multiplex PCR, and TCRdb kept only the in-frame ones, dropping some. Of approximately 2.5 million clones listed, 90% to 95% are singletons. The study separated CD4+ cells into CD45RA+ naive and CD45RA-negative memory subsets. CDR1 SQVTM and CDR2 ANQGSEA come from the germline V gene. This CDR3 is 14 amino acids long. The trim removed 1 base at V and 5 bases at J, leaving 4 bases unmatched. The V call is TRBV29-1, the J call TRBJ1-5, with 8 bases fitting TRBD1. The origin of this receptor is a man aged 18 to 30 in good health. The source material was naive CD4+ T cells sorted from blood. The sample's subset: CD45RA+ positively selected. The CDR3 DNA is TGCAGCGTTGAAGGCAGGGGGCCGGATCAGCCCCAGCATTTT. This gives the protein CSVEGRGPDQPQHF.